These T cell receptor beta chains were read from a single sample in a study of CD8+CD57+ T cells in acquired aplastic anemia. TCRdb passed the reads through MiXCR, listing each CDR3 protein once. The table has approximately 250,000 distinct CDR3 sequences, roughly 80% seen once. Sequenced input: sorted CD4+, CD8+, or CD8+CD57+ T cells (not recorded which) from PBMCs. All receptors derive from a human donor with aplastic anemia. The CDR3 runs from the conserved cysteine through the conserved F or W. The D gene is left open where the match is weak. A row's size may be missing; if present it is once, few, many or a size class.

j_call v_call d_call clone_size cdr3_aa cdr3_nt
TRBJ2-7 TRBV7-9 TRBD1 - CASSPRTGENEQYF TGTGCCAGCAGCCCCAGGACAGGAGAGAACGAGCAGTACTTC
TRBJ2-3 TRBV20-1 TRBD2 - CSACTRRGGADTQYF TGCAGTGCTTGTACTAGACGGGGAGGGGCAGATACGCAGTATTTT
TRBJ2-1 TRBV11-3 TRBD2 - CASSDSYERGSDEQFF TGTGCCAGCAGCGACAGTTACGAGCGGGGGAGCGATGAGCAGTTCTTC
TRBJ2-3 TRBV25-1 - few CASSERRGGREADTQYF TGTGCCAGCAGTGAACGCCGAGGGGGTAGGGAAGCGGATACGCAGTATTTT
TRBJ2-7 TRBV7-3 - - CASSLPPGGKENQYF TGTGCCAGCAGCTTACCCCCCGGGGGAAAAGAGAACCAGTACTTC
TRBJ1-2 TRBV9 - - CASSGDRGGGYTYTF TGTGCCAGCAGCGGGGATCGGGGAGGTGGCTACACCTACACCTTC
TRBJ1-1 TRBV20-1 - - CSASSGGRKNTEAFF TGCAGTGCTAGTAGCGGGGGAAGGAAGAACACTGAAGCTTTCTTT
TRBJ1-1 TRBV19 TRBD1 - CASSLAVTGNTEDFF TGTGCCAGTAGCTTAGCTGTGACAGGGAACACTGAAGATTTCTTT
TRBJ1-5 TRBV2 - - CASSEGYSNMPQHF TGTGCCAGCAGTGAGGGCTATAGCAATATGCCCCAGCATTTT
TRBJ1-5 TRBV7-3 - many CASSSSGTWGETQHF TGTGCCAGCAGTTCTAGCGGGACTTGGGGAGAGACCCAGCATTTT
TRBJ2-6 TRBV2 - few CASGDGANVLTF TGTGCCAGCGGGGACGGGGCCAACGTCCTGACTTTC
TRBJ2-3 TRBV2 - - CASSLVGGGRDTQYF TGTGCCAGCAGCTTAGTGGGGGGGGGGCGAGATACGCAGTATTTT
TRBJ2-1 TRBV7-9 TRBD2 once CASSSQRSGGSVEQFF TGTGCCAGCAGTTCGCAAAGGAGCGGGGGGAGCGTCGAGCAGTTCTTC
TRBJ2-5 TRBV7-3 - once CATSRGSGQSPQHF TGTGCCACCAGCAGGGGCAGCGGGCAATCGCCCCAGCACTTC